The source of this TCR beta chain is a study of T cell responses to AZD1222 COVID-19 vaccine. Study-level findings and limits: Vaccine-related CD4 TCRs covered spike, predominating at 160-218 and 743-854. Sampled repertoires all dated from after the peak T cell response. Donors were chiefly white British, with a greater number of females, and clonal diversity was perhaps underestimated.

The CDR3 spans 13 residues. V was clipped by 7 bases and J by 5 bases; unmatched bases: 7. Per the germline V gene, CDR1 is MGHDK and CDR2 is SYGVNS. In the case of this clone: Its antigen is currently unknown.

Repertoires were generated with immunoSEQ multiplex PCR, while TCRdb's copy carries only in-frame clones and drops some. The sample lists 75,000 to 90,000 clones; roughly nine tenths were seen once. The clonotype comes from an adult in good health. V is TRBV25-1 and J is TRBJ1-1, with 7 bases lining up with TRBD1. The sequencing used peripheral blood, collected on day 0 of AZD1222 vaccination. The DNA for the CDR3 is TGTGCCAGCACAGGGGGAGGGATAACTGAAGCTTTCTTT. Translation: CASTGGGITEAFF.